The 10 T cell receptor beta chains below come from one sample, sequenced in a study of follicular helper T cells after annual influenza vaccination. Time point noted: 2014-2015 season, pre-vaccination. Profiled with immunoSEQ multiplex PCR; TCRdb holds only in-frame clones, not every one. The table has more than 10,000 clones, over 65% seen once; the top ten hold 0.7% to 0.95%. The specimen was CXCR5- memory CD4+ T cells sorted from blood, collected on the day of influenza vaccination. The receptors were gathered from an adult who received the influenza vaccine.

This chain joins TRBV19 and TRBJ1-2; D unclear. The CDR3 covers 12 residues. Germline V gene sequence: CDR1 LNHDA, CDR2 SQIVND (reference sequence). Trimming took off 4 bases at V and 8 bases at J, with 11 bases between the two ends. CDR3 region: CASSTPGVGYTF. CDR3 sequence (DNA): TGTGCCAGTAGTACGCCCGGGGTAGGCTACACCTTC. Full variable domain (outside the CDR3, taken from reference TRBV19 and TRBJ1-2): DGGITQSPKYLFRKEGQNVTLSCEQNLNHDAMYWYRQDPGQGLRLIYYSQIVNDFQKGDIAEGYSVSREKKESFPLTVTSAQKNPTAFYLCASSTPGVGYTFGSGTRLTVV.

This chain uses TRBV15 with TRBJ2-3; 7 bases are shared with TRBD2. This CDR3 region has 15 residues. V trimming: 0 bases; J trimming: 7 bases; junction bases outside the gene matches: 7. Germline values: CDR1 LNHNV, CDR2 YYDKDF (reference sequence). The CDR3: CATSRDYPGGNTQYF. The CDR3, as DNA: TGTGCCACCAGCAGAGATTACCCGGGAGGCAATACGCAGTATTTT.

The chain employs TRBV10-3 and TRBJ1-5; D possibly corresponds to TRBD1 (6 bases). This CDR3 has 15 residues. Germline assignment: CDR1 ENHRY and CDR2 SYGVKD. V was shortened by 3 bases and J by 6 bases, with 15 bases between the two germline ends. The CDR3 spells CAISDLGGASQPQHF. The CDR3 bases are TGTGCCATCAGTGATCTGGGGGGGGCAAGTCAGCCCCAGCATTTT.

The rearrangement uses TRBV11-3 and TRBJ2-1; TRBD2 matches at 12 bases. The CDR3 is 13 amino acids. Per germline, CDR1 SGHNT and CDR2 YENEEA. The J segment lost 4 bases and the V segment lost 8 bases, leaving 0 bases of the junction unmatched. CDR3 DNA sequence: TGTGCCAGCGGACTAGCGGGATACAATGAGCAGTTCTTC. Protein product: CASGLAGYNEQFF.

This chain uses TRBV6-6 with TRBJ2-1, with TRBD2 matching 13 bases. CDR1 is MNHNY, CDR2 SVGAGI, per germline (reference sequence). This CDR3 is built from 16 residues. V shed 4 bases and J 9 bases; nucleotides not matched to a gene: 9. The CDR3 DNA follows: TGTGCCAGCAGTTCCCACGGACTAGCGGGAGAATTTGAGCAGTTCTTC. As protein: CASSSHGLAGEFEQFF.

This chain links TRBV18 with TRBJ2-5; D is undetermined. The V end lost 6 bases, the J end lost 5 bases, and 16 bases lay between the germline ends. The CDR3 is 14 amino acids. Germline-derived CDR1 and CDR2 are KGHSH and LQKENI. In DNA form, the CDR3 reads TGTGCCAGCTCCCGTACAGCGACCAGGGAGACCCAGTACTTC. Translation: CASSRTATRETQYF.

The CDR3 here is CSASLDYEQYF. The CDR3 DNA is TGCAGTGCTAGCTTAGATTACGAGCAGTACTTC. V gene TRBV20-1 combines with J gene TRBJ2-7, with D uncertain. The CDR3 is 11 amino acids. Trimming cost V 3 bases and J 4 bases, with 7 bases left between them. Germline CDR1 is DFQATT and CDR2 is SNEGSKA (reference sequence).

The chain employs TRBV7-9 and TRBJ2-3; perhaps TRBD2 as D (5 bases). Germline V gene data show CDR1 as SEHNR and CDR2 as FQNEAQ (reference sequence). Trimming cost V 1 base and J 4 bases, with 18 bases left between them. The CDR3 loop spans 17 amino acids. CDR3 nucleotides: TGTGCCAGCAGCTTAGTAGCTATGGGGTTCGGGGCAGATACGCAGTATTTT. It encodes CASSLVAMGFGADTQYF.

The CDR3 coding sequence is TGTGCCAGCCAGACAACTATGAACACTGAAGCTTTCTTT. Translation gives CASQTTMNTEAFF. This chain connects TRBV2 to TRBJ1-1, with D unclear. The ends were cut back, 8 bases at V and 0 bases at J, with 10 bases in the middle. Germline lookup yields CDR1 SNHLY and CDR2 FYNNEI. The CDR3 extends over 13 amino acids.

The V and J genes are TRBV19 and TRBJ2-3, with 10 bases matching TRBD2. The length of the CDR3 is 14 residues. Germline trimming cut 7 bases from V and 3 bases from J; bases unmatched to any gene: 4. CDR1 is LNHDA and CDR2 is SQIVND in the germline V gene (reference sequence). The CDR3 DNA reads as TGTGCCAGTAAAGGACTAGCGGTGACAGATACGCAGTATTTT. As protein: CASKGLAVTDTQYF.